This T cell receptor (beta chain) derives from a study of blood T cell repertoires in COVID-19. About the study: Acute and convalescent COVID-19 specimens originated in the United States, Italy and Spain.

Germline trimming cut 2 bases from V and 5 bases from J; bases unmatched to any gene: 1. Looked up from germline, CDR1 is MNHNS and CDR2 is SASEGT. The CDR3 is 13 amino acids. This clone was observed a handful of times. Per the authors' pipeline: It was from reference gene primer amplification that nucleated cell counts were estimated. The protocol was immunoSEQ multiplex PCR, while the TCRdb copy is restricted to in-frame clones and leaves out a portion. D and trimming were read from the DNA, whereas the V and J calls and clone size are those reported in that table. The data hold over 50,000 clones, with roughly 72% observed a single time.

Input material: peripheral blood. The J gene is TRBJ2-7, the V gene TRBV6-1; 9 bases map to TRBD1. This TCR was recovered from a woman aged 45 to 65 with active or convalescent COVID-19. Written as DNA, the CDR3 is TGTGCCAGCAGTGAAAGGACAGGGGACGAGCAGTACTTC. This gives the protein CASSERTGDEQYF.